The following is a TCR beta chain sequence with its context. The sample belongs to a study of blood T cell repertoires in COVID-19. Study-level background: Samples representing acute and convalescent COVID-19 were sourced from the United States, Italy and Spain. The analysed material was cDNA or gDNA that came from T cells, B-cell-depleted T cells, or PBMCs.

Original handling: How many nucleated cells were present was estimated from reference gene primer amplification. TCRdb's table, derived via immunoSEQ multiplex PCR, lists solely in-frame clones and lacks some. V, J and clone size are those of that table, while D and trimming were read from the DNA. The sample lists some 150,000 clones, around 84% occurring once. V lost 6 bases, J lost 8 bases, and 13 bases lay in between. CDR1 and CDR2 (germline): LNHDA, SQIVND (reference sequence). This CDR3 contains 12 residues. This chain uses TRBV19 with TRBJ1-2; D not certain. This sequence was found in a woman aged 50 to 60 with acute or convalescent COVID-19. The sample comprised peripheral blood. The CDR3 here is CASSTGATGYTF. The CDR3 DNA follows: TGTGCCAGTAGCACCGGTGCTACCGGCTACACCTTC.